In its sample, the clone carrying this TCR beta chain was seen a few times. What it binds is not known. These data originate in a study of human T cells and chemical hapten exposure. Study in general: Each week of the roughly 23-week study, patients had diphenylcyclopropenone applied to the scalp. Overall study findings and caveats: TCRs exceeding 1 in 1000 frequency stayed unchanged with DPC sensitization. Expanded TCRs showed more large CDR3 clusters than pre-sensitization or healthy control sets.

From germline, CDR1 is SGHDT and CDR2 YYEEEE. This CDR3 is built from 14 residues. V lost 2 bases to trimming and J lost 8 bases, with 11 bases between them. Time point meaning: patch test 3, about 24 weeks after DPC sensitization. The treatment was: therapeutic diphenylcyclopropenone sensitization with weekly scalp DPC. TCRdb re-analysed the RACE reads in MiXCR, keeping a single row per CDR3 protein. The data show about 58,000 distinct CDR3 sequences, 9.5% to 15% seen once. The clonotype was recovered from a man under 40 with alopecia areata. Some clones in this sample may be carry-over from other donors' samples. Sequencing was performed on whole blood, taken in connection with sensitization to the hapten diphenylcyclopropenone (DPC). This chain connects TRBV5-6 to TRBJ1-6, with D maybe TRBD1 (5 bases). The CDR3 DNA is TGTGCCAGCAGCTTCCGCGGGGGGGATTCACCCCTCCACTTT. It specifies CASSFRGGDSPLHF.